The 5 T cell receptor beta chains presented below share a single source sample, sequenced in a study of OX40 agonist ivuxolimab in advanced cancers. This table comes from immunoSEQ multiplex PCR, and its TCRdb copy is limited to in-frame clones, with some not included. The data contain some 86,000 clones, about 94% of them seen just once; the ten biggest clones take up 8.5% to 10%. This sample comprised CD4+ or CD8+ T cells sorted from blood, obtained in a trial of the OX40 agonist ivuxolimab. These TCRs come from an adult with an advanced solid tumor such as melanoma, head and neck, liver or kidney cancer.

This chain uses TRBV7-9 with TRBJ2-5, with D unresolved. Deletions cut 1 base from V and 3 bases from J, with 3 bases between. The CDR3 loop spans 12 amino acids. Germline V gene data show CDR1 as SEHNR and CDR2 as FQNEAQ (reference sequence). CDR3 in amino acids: CASSLGEETQYF. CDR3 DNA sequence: TGTGCCAGCAGCTTAGGCGAAGAGACCCAGTACTTC. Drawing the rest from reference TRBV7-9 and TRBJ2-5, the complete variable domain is DTGVSQNPRHKITKRGQNVTFRCDPISEHNRLYWYRQTLGQGPEFLTYFQNEAQLEKSRLLSDRFSAERPKGSFSTLEIQRTEQGDSAMYLCASSLGEETQYFGPGTRLLVL.

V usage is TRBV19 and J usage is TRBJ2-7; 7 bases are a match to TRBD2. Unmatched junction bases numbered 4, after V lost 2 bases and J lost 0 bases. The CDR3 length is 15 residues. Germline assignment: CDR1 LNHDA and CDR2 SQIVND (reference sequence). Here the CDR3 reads CASSIRGDFSYEQYF. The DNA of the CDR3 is TGTGCCAGTAGTATACGGGGGGACTTCTCCTACGAGCAGTACTTC.

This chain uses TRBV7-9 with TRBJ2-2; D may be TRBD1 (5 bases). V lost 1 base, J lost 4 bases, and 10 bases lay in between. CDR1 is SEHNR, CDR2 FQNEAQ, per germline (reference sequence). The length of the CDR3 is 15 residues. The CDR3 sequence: CASSLESGSTGELFF. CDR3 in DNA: TGTGCCAGCAGCTTAGAATCAGGGTCCACCGGGGAGCTGTTTTTT. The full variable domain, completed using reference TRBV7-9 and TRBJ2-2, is DTGVSQNPRHKITKRGQNVTFRCDPISEHNRLYWYRQTLGQGPEFLTYFQNEAQLEKSRLLSDRFSAERPKGSFSTLEIQRTEQGDSAMYLCASSLESGSTGELFFGEGSRLTVL.

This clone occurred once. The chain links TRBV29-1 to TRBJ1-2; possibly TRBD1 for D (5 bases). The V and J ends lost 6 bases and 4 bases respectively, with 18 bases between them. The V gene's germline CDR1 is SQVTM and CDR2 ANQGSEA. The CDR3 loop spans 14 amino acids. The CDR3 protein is CSVRHRDRPYGYTF. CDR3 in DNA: TGCAGCGTCCGGCACCGAGACAGACCCTATGGCTACACCTTC. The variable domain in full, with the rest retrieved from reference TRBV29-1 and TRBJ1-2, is SAVISQKPSRDICQRGTSLTIQCQVDSQVTMMFWYRQQPGQSLTLIATANQGSEATYESGFVIDKFPISRPNLTFSTLTVSNMSPEDSSIYLCSVRHRDRPYGYTFGSGTRLTVV.

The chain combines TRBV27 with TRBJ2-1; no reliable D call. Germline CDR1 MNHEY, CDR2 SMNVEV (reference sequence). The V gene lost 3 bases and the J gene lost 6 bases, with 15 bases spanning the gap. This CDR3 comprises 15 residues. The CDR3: CASSFSYWAPNEQFF. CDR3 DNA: TGTGCCAGCAGTTTCTCCTATTGGGCCCCCAATGAGCAGTTCTTC.